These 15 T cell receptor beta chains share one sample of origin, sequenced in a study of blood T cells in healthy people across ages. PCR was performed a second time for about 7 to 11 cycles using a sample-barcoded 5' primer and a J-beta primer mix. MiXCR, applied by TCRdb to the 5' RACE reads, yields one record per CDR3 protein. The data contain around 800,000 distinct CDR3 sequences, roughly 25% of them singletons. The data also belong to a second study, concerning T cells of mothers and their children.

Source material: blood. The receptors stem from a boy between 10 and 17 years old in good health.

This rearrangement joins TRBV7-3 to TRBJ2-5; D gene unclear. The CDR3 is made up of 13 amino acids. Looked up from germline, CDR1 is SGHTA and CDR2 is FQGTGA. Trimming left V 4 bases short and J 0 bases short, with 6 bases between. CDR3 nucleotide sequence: TGTGCCAGCAGCTCACAGCACCAAGAGACCCAGTACTTC. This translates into CASSSQHQETQYF.

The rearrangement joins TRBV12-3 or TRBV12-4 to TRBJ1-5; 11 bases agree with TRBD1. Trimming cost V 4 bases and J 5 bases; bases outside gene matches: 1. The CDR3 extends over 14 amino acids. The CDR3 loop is CASSSDRGHQPQHF. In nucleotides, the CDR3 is TGTGCCAGCAGTTCGGACAGGGGGCATCAGCCCCAGCATTTT.

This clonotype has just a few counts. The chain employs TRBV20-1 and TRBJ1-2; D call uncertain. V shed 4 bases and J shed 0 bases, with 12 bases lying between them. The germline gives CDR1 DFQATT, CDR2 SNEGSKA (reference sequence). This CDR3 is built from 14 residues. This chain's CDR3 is CSAKAELANYGYTF. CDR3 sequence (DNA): TGCAGTGCTAAGGCGGAGCTAGCTAACTATGGCTACACCTTC.

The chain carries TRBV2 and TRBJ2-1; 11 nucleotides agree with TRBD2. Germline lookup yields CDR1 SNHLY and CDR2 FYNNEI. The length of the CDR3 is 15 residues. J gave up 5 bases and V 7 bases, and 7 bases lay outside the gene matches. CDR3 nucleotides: TGTGCCAGCATGGTTAGCGGGGGGGGAAACAATGAGCAGTTCTTC. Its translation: CASMVSGGGNNEQFF.

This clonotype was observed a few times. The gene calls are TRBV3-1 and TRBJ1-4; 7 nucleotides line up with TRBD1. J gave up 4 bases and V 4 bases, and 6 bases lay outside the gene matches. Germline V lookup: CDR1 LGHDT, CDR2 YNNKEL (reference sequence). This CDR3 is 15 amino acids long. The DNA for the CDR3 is TGTGCCAGCAGCCTACGGACAGGAAATAATGAAAAACTGTTTTTT. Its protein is CASSLRTGNNEKLFF.

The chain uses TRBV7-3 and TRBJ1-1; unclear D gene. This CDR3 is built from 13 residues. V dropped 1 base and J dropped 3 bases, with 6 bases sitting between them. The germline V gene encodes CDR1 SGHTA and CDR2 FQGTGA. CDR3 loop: CASSLNGYTEAFF. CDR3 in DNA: TGTGCCAGCAGCTTAAATGGGTACACTGAAGCTTTCTTT.

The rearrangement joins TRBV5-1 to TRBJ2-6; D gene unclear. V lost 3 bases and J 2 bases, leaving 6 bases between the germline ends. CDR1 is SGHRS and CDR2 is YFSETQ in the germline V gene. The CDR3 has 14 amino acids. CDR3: CASSSTTGANVLTF. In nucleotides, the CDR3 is TGCGCCAGCAGCTCCACAACTGGGGCCAACGTCCTGACTTTC.

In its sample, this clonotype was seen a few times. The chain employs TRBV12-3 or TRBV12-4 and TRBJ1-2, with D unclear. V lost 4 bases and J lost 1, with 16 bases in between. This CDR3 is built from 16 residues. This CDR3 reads CASSSQDGSGNYGYTF. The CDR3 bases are TGTGCCAGCAGTTCCCAGGATGGGAGCGGTAACTATGGCTACACCTTC.

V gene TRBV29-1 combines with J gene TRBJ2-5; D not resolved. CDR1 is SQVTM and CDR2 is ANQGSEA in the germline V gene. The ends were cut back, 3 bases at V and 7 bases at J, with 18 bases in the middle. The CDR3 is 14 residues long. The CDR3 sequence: CSVDQSSPDGTQYF. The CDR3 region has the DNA TGCAGCGTTGACCAGAGCAGCCCGGACGGGACCCAGTACTTC.

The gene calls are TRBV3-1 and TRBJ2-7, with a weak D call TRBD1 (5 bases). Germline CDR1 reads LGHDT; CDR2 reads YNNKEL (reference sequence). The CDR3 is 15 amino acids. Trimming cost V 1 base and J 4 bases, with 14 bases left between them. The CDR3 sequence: CASSQGWQGGYEQYF. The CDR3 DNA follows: TGTGCCAGCAGCCAAGGATGGCAGGGCGGATACGAGCAGTACTTC.

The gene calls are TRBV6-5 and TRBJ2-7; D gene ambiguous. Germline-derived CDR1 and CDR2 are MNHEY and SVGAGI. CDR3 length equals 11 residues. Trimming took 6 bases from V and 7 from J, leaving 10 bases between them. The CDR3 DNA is TGTGCCAGCAGCCGACGGAATGAGCAGTACTTC. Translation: CASSRRNEQYF.

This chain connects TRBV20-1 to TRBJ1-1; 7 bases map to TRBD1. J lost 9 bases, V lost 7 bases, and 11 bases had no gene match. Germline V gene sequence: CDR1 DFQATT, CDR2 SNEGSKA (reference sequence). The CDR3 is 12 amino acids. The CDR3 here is CSGWLRGSKAFF. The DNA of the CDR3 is TGCAGTGGGTGGCTCAGGGGGTCTAAAGCTTTCTTT.

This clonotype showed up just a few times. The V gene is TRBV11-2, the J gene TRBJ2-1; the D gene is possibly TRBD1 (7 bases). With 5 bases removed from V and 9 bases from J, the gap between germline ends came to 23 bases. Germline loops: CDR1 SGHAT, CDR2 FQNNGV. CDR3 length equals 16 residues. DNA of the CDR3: TGTGCCAGCAGCCTTAACTGGGGGGAAGAGGGGGCTGAGCAGTTCTTC. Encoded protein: CASSLNWGEEGAEQFF.

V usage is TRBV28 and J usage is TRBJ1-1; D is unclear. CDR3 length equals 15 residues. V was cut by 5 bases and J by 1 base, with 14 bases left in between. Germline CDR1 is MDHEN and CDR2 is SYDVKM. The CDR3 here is CASSPPLRPNTEAFF. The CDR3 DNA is TGTGCCAGCAGTCCTCCTTTGCGGCCGAACACTGAAGCTTTCTTT.

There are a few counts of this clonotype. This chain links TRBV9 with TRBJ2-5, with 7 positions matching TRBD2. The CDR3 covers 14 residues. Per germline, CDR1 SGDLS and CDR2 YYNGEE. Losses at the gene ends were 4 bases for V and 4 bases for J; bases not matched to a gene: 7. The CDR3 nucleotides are TGTGCCAGCAGCCCGTGGGGGAGGGCAGAGACCCAGTACTTC. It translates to CASSPWGRAETQYF.